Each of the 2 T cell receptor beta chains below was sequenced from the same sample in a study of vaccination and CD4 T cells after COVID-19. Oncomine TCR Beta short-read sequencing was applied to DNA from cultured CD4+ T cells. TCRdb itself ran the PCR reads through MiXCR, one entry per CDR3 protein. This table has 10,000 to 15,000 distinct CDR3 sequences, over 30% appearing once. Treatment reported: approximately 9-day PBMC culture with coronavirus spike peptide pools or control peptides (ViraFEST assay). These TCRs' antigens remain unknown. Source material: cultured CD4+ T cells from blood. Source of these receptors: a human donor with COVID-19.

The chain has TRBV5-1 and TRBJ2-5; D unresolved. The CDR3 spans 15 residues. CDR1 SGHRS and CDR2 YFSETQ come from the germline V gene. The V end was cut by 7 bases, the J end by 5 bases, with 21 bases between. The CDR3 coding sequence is TGCGCCAGCTCAAAAGGAGCCTCGAACGAGGAGACCCAGTACTTC. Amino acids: CASSKGASNEETQYF. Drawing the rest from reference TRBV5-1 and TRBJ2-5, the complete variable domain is KAGVTQTPRYLIKTRGQQVTLSCSPISGHRSVSWYQQTPGQGLQFLFEYFSETQRNKGNFPGRFSGRQFSNSRSEMNVSTLELGDSALYLCASSKGASNEETQYFGPGTRLLVL.

The CDR3 loop is CASSFSGGFNTGELFF. CDR3 nucleotide sequence: TGTGCCAGCAGCTTTAGCGGGGGGTTCAACACCGGGGAGCTGTTTTTT. The gene calls are TRBV11-1 and TRBJ2-2; 10 bases align to TRBD2. The junction had 3 bases not matched to a gene; V was cut back by 3 bases and J by 2 bases. This CDR3 is 16 amino acids long. Germline CDR1 reads SGHAT; CDR2 reads FQDESV (reference sequence).